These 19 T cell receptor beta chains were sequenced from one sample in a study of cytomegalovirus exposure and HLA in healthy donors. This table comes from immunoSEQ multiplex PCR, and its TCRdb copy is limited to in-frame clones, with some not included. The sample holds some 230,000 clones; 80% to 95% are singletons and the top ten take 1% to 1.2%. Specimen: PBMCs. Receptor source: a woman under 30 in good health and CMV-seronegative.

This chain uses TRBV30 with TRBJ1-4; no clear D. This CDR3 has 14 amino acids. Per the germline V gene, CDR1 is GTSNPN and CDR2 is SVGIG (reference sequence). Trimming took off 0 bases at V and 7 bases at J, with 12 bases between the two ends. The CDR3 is CAWSVRSGGEKLFF. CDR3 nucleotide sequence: TGTGCCTGGAGTGTACGGTCAGGAGGTGAAAAACTGTTTTTT.

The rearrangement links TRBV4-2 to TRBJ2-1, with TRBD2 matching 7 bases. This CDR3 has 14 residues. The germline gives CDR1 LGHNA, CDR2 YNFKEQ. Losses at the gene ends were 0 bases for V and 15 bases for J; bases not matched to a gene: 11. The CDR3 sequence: CASSQDPRTSLRFF. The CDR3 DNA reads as TGTGCCAGCAGCCAAGATCCCCGGACTAGTCTGAGGTTCTTC.

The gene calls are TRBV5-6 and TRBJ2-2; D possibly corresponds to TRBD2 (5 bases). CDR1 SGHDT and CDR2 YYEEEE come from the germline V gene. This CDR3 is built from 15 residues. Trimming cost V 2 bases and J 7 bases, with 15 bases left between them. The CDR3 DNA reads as TGTGCCAGCAGCTTTGGCCTAGAGAGGGTCGGGGAGCTGTTTTTT. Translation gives CASSFGLERVGELFF.

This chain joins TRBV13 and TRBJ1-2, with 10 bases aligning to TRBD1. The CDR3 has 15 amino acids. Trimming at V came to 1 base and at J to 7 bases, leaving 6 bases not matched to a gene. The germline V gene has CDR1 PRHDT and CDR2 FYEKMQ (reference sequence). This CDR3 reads CASSLEGQGYGGYTF. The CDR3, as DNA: TGTGCCAGCAGCTTAGAGGGACAGGGGTACGGTGGCTACACCTTC.

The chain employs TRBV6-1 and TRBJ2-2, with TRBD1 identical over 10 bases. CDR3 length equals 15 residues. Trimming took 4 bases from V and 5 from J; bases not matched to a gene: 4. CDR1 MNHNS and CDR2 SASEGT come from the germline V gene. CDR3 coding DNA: TGTGCCAGCAGTGTTGGGACAGGGGTGACCGGGGAGCTGTTTTTT. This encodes CASSVGTGVTGELFF.

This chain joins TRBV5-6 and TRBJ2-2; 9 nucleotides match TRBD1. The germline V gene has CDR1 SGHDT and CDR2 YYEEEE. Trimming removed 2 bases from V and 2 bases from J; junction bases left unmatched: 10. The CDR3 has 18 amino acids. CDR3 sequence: CASSFLGTGIGNTGELFF. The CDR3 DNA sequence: TGTGCCAGCAGCTTCCTCGGGACAGGGATAGGAAACACCGGGGAGCTGTTTTTT.

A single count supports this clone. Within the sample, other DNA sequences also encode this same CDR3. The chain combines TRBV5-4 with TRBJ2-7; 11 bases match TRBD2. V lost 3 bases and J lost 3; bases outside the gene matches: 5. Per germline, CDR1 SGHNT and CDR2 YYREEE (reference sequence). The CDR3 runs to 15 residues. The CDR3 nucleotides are TGTGCCAGCAGCTCCGGGACTAGCGGCTTCTACGAGCAGTACTTC. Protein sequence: CASSSGTSGFYEQYF.

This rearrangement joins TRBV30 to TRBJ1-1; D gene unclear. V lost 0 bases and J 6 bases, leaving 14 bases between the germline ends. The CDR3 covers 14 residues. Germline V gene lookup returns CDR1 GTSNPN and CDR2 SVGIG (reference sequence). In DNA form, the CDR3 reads TGTGCCTGGAGTGTACCCGGGGTATCGGCTGAAGCTTTCTTT. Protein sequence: CAWSVPGVSAEAFF.

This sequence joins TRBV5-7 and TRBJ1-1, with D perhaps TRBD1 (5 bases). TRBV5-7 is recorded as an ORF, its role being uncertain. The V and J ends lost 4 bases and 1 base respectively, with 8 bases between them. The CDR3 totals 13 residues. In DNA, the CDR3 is TGTGCCAGCAGCCAGGACAAGAACACTGAAGCTTTCTTT. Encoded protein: CASSQDKNTEAFF.

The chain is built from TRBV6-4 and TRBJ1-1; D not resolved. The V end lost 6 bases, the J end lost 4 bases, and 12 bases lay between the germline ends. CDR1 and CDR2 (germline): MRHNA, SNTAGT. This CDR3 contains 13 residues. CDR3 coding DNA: TGTGCCAGCAGGGGAGGGATCGGCACTGAAGCTTTCTTT. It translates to CASRGGIGTEAFF.

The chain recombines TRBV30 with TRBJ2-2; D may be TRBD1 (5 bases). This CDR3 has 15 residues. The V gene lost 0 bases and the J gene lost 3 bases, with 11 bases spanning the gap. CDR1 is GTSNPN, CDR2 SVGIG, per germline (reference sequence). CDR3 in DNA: TGTGCCTGGAGTGTACGGTCAGGGCACACCGGGGAGCTGTTTTTT. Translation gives CAWSVRSGHTGELFF.

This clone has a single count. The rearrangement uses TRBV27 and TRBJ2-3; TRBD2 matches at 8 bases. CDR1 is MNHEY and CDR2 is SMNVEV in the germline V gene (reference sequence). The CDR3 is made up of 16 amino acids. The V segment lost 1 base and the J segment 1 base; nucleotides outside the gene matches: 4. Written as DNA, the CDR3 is TGTGCCAGCAGTTTATACGGGAGGGTTCGCACAGATACGCAGTATTTT. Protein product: CASSLYGRVRTDTQYF.

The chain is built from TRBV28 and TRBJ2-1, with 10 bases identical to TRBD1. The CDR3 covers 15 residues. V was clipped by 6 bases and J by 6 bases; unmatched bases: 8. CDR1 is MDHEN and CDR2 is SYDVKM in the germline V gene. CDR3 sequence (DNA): TGTGCCAGCAGCCGCCCCCGGGACAGGGGCAATGAGCAGTTCTTC. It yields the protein CASSRPRDRGNEQFF.

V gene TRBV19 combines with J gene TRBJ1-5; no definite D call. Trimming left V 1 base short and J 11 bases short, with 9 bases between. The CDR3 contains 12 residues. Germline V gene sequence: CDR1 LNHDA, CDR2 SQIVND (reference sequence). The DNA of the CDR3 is TGTGCCAGTAGTATAGGGTCGGTGGCCCAGCATTTT. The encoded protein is CASSIGSVAQHF. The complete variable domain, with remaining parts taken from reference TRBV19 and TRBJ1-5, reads DGGITQSPKYLFRKEGQNVTLSCEQNLNHDAMYWYRQDPGQGLRLIYYSQIVNDFQKGDIAEGYSVSREKKESFPLTVTSAQKNPTAFYLCASSIGSVAQHFGDGTRLSIL.

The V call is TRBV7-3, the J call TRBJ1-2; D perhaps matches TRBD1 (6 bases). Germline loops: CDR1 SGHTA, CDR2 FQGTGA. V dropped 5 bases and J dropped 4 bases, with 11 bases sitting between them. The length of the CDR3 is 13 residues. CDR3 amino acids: CASSPGTPYGYTF. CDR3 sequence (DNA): TGTGCCAGCAGCCCCGGGACACCCTATGGCTACACCTTC.

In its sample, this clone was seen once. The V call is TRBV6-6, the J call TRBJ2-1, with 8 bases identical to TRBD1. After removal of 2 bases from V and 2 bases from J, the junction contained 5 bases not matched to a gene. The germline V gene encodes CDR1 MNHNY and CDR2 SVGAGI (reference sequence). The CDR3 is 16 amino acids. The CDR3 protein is CASSYGGTGPYNEQFF. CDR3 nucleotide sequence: TGTGCCAGCAGTTACGGAGGGACAGGACCCTACAATGAGCAGTTCTTC.

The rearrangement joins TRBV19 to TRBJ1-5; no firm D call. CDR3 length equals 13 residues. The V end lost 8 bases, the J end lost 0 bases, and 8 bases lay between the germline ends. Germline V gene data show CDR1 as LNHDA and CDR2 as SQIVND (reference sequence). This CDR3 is CASSELSNQPQHF. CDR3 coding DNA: TGTGCCAGTTCGGAGCTTAGCAATCAGCCCCAGCATTTT.

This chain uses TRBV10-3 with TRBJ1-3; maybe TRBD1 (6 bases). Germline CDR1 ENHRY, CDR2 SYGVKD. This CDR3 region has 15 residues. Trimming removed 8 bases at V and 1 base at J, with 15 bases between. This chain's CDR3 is CAIRTGIVSGNTIYF. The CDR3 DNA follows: TGTGCCATCCGAACAGGGATCGTTTCTGGAAACACCATATATTTT.

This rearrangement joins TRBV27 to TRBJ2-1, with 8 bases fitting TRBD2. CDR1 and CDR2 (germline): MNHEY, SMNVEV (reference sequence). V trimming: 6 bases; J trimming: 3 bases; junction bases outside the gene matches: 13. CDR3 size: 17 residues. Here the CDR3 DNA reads TGTGCCAGCAGCCCTCGTTGGAATAGCGGGATCTACAATGAGCAGTTCTTC. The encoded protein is CASSPRWNSGIYNEQFF.